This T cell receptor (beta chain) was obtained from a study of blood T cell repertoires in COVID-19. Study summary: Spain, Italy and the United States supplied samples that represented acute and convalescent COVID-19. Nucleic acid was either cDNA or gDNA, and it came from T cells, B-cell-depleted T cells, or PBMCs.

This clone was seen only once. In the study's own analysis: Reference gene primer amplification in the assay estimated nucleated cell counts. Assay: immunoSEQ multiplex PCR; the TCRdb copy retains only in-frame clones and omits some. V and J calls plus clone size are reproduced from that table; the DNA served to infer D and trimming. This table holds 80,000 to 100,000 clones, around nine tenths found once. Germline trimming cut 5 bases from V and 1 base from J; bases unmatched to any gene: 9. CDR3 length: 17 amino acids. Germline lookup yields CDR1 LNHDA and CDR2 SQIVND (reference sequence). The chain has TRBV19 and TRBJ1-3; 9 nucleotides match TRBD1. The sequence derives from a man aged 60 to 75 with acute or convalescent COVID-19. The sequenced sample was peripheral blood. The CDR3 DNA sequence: TGTGCCAGTAGTGCCCGCCGGGACAGGGTTTCTGGAAACACCATATATTTT. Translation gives CASSARRDRVSGNTIYF.